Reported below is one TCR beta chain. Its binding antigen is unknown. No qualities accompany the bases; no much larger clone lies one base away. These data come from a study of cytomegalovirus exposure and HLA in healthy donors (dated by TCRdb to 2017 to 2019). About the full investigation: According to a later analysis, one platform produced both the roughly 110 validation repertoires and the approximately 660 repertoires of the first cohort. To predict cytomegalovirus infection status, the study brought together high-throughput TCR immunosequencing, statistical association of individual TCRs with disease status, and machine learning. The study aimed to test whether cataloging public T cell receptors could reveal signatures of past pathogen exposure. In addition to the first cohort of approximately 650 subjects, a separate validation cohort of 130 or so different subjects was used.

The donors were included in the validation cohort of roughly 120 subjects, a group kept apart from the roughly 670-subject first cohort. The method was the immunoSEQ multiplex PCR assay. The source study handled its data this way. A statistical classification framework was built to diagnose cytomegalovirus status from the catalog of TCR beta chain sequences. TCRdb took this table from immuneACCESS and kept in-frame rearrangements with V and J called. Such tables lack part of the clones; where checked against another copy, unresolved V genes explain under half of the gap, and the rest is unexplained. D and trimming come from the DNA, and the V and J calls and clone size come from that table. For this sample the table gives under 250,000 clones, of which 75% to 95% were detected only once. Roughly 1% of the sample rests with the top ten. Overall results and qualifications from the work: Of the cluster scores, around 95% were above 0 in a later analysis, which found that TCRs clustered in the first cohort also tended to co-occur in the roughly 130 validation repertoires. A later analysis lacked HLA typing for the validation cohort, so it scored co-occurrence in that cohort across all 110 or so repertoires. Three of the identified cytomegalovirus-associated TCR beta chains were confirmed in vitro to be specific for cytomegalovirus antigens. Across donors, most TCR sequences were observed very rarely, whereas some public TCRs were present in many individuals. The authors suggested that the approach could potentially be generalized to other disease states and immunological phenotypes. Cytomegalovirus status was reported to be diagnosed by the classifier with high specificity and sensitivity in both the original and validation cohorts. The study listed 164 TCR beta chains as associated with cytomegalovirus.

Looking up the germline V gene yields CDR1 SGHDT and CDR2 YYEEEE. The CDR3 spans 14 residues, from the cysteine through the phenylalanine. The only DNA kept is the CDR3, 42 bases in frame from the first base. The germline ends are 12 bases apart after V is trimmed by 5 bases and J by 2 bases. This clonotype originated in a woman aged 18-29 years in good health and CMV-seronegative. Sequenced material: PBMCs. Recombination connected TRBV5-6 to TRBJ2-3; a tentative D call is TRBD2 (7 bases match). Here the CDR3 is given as CASSGGGHTDTQYF. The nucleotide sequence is TGTGCCAGCAGTGGGGGGGGCCACACAGATACGCAGTATTTT.